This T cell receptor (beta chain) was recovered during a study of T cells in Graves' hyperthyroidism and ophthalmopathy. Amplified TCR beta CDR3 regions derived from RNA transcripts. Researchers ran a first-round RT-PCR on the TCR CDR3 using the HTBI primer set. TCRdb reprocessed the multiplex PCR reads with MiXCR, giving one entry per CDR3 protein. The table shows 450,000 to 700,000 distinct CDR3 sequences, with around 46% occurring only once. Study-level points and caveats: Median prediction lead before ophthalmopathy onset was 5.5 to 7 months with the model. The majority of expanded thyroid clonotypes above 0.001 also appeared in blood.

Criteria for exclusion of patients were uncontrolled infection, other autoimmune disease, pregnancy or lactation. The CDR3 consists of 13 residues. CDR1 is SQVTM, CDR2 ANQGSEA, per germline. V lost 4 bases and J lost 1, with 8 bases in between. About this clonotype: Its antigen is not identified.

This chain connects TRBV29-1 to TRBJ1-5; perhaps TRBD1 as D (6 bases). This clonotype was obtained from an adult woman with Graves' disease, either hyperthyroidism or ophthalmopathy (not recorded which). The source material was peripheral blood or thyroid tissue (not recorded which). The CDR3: CSVAGQSNQPQHF. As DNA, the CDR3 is TGCAGCGTTGCTGGACAGAGCAATCAGCCCCAGCATTTT.